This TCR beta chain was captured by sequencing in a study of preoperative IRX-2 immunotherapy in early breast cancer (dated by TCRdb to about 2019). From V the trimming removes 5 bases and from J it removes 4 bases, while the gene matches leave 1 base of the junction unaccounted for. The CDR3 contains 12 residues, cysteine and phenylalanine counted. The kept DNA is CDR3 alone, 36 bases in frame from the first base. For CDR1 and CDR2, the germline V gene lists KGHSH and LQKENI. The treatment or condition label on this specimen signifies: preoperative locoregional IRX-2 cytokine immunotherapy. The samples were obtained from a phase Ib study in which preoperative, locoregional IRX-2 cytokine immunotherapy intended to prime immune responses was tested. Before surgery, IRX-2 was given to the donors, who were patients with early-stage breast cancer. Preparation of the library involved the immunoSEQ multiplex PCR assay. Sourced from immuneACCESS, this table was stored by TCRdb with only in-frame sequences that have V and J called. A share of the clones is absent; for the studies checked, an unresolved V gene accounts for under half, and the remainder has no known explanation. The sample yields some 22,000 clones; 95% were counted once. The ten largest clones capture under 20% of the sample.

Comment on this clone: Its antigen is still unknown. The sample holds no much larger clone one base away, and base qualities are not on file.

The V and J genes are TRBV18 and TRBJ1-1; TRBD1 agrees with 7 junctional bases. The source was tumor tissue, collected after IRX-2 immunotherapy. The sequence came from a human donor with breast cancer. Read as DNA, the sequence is TGTGCCAGCTCAAGACAGGGCACTGAAGCTTTCTTT. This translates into CASSRQGTEAFF.